This entry lists 2 T cell receptor beta chains sequenced from one sample in a study of T cell responses to AZD1222 COVID-19 vaccine. Profiled with immunoSEQ multiplex PCR; TCRdb holds only in-frame clones, not every one. The profile shows 84,000 or so clones, about 93% of them singletons. The material was peripheral blood, obtained on day 0 of MenACWY control vaccination. The receptors were gathered from an adult in good health.

This chain uses TRBV7-6 with TRBJ2-2; 9 nucleotides align to TRBD2. The CDR3 runs to 16 residues. V shed 0 bases, J shed 3 bases, and the junction held 2 bases outside the gene matches. Germline lookup yields CDR1 SGHVS and CDR2 FNYEAQ. In DNA form, the CDR3 reads TGTGCCAGCAGCTTAGCGGCGGGAGGGGACACCGGGGAGCTGTTTTTT. Its translation is CASSLAAGGDTGELFF.

CDR3 nucleotides: TGTGCCAGCTCACCACCGTTCCCGGGACAGGGAGCTCAGCCCCAGCATTTT. Translated: CASSPPFPGQGAQPQHF. The gene calls are TRBV18 and TRBJ1-5; TRBD1 aligns across 9 bases. The CDR3 is made up of 17 amino acids. The germline V gene encodes CDR1 KGHSH and CDR2 LQKENI. V shed 0 bases, J shed 6 bases, and the junction held 9 bases outside the gene matches.